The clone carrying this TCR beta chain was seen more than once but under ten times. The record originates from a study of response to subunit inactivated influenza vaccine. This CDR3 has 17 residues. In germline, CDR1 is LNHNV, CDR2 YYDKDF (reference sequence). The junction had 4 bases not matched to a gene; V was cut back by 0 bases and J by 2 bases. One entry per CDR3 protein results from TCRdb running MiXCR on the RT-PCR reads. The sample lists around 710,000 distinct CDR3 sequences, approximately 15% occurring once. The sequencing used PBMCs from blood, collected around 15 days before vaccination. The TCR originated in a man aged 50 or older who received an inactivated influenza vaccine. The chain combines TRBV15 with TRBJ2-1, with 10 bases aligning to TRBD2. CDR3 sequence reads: CATSRDSTSGAYNEQFF. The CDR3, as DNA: TGTGCCACCAGCAGAGATTCTACTAGCGGGGCCTACAATGAGCAGTTCTTC.